Below, 9 T cell receptor beta chains from the same sample are listed, as sequenced in a study of blood T cell repertoires in COVID-19. Only in-frame clones appear in the TCRdb table, and some are missing; sequencing was by immunoSEQ multiplex PCR. Of about 180,000 clones listed, about nine tenths are singletons. Sequencing was performed on peripheral blood. The source of these receptors is a man in his 70s with active or convalescent COVID-19.

The chain recombines TRBV19 with TRBJ2-2; 8 bases are shared with TRBD1. Germline V gene sequence: CDR1 LNHDA, CDR2 SQIVND (reference sequence). The J segment lost 6 bases and the V segment lost 7 bases, leaving 16 bases of the junction unmatched. The CDR3 consists of 17 residues. The CDR3 spells CASTLGQGFGESGELFF. The CDR3, as DNA: TGTGCCAGTACCTTAGGACAGGGATTCGGAGAATCCGGGGAGCTGTTTTTT.

This chain joins TRBV6-2 or TRBV6-3 and TRBJ2-1; TRBD2 aligns across 10 bases. The V segment lost 5 bases and the J segment 12 bases; nucleotides outside the gene matches: 4. The germline V gene encodes CDR1 MNHEY and CDR2 SVGEGT. The CDR3 has 12 residues. In nucleotides, the CDR3 is TGTGCCAGCAGTCACCGGACTAGCGGGCAGTTCTTC. Translating gives CASSHRTSGQFF.

This chain links TRBV20-1 with TRBJ1-4; 9 bases are a match to TRBD1. V gave up 3 bases and J gave up 0 bases; unmatched junction bases: 5. Germline loops: CDR1 DFQATT, CDR2 SNEGSKA (reference sequence). This CDR3 spans 16 amino acids. DNA of the CDR3: TGCAGTGCTAGTAACAGGGGGCACTCAACTAATGAAAAACTGTTTTTT. Amino acids: CSASNRGHSTNEKLFF.

The rearrangement links TRBV5-1 to TRBJ2-1, with TRBD1 matching 7 bases. Germline assignment: CDR1 SGHRS and CDR2 YFSETQ. J was trimmed by 7 bases and V by 3 bases; bases with no gene match: 10. There are 15 residues in the CDR3. The CDR3 sequence: CASSYRGRPPNEQFF. For the CDR3, the DNA is TGCGCCAGCAGCTACAGGGGTAGACCCCCGAATGAGCAGTTCTTC.

This chain links TRBV19 with TRBJ2-5; D is unresolved. V shed 4 bases and J shed 1 base, with 13 bases lying between them. Germline V CDR1 and CDR2: LNHDA, SQIVND (reference sequence). The CDR3 extends over 15 amino acids. CDR3 loop: CASSTGGQIQETQYF. The CDR3 nucleotides read TGTGCCAGTAGTACCGGTGGGCAAATCCAAGAGACCCAGTACTTC.

The chain employs TRBV5-1 and TRBJ2-5; D is undetermined. V lost 0 bases, J lost 5 bases, and 14 bases lay in between. CDR3 length equals 15 residues. Germline CDR1 is SGHRS and CDR2 is YFSETQ. Here the CDR3 reads CASSLAMTYVETQYF. In DNA form, the CDR3 reads TGCGCCAGCAGCTTGGCCATGACATATGTGGAGACCCAGTACTTC.

J is TRBJ2-7 and V is TRBV11-2; the match to TRBD1 covers 7 bases. From germline, CDR1 is SGHAT and CDR2 FQNNGV. With V trimmed by 1 base and J by 1 base, 4 bases remained unmatched. The CDR3 loop spans 15 amino acids. CDR3 DNA: TGTGCCAGCAGCTTAGGACAGGGCCGGTCCTACGAGCAGTACTTC. As protein: CASSLGQGRSYEQYF.

The V gene is TRBV15, the J gene TRBJ2-1, with D hard to call. CDR3 size: 12 residues. V was cut by 8 bases and J by 7 bases, with 12 bases left in between. Germline V gene sequence: CDR1 LNHNV, CDR2 YYDKDF (reference sequence). The CDR3 region is CATSQVRNEQFF. In DNA, the CDR3 is TGTGCCACCTCTCAAGTGAGGAATGAGCAGTTCTTC.

This chain joins TRBV7-6 and TRBJ2-7, with D possibly matching TRBD2 (7 bases). The CDR3 consists of 13 residues. With 3 bases removed from V and 5 bases from J, the gap between germline ends came to 11 bases. CDR1 is SGHVS and CDR2 is FNYEAQ in the germline V gene. The CDR3 loop is CASSFGGLNEQYF. The CDR3, as DNA: TGTGCCAGCAGCTTCGGGGGGCTCAACGAGCAGTACTTC.